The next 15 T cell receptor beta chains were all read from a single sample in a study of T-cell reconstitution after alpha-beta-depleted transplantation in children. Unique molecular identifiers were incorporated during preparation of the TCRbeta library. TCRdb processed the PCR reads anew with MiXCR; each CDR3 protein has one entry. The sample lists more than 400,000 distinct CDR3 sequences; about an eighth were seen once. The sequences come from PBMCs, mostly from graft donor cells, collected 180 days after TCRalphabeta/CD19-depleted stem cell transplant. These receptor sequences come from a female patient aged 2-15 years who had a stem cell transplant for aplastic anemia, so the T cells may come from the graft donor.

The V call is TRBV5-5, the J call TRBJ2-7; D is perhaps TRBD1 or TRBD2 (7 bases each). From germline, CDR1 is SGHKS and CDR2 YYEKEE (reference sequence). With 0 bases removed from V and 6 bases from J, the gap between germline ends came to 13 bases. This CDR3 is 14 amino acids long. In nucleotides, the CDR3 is TGTGCCAGCAGCTTGGTTGCAGGGGGGGTCGAGCAGTACGTC. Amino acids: CASSLVAGGVEQYV.

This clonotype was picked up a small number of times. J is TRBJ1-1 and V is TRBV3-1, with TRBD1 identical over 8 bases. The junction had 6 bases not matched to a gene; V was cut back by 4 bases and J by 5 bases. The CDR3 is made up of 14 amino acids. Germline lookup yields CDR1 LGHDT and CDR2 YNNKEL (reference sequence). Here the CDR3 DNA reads TGTGCCAGCAGCCCGGACAGGGATTGGACTGAAGCTTTCTTT. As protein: CASSPDRDWTEAFF.

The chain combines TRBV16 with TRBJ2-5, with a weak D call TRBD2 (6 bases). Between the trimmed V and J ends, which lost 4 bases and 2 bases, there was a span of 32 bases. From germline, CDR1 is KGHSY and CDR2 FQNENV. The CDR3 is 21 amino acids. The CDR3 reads CASSPRDWRDNPRHAQETQYF. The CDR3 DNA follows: TGTGCCAGCAGCCCCCGGGATTGGAGGGATAATCCGCGACATGCTCAAGAGACCCAGTACTTC.

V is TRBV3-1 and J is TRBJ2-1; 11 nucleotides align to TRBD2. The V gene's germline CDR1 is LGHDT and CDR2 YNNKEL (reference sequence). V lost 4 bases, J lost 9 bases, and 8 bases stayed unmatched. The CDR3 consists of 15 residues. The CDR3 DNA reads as TGTGCCAGCAGCCTACGGACTAGCGGGTGGAGTGAGCAGTTCTTC. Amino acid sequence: CASSLRTSGWSEQFF.

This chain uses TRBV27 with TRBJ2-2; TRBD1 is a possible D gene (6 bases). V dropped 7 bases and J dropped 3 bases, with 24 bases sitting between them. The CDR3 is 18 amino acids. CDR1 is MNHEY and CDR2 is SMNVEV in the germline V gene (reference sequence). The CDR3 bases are TGTGCCAGCACTGCGACAGGCCCTTCTTACTTAGACACCGGGGAGCTGTTTTTT. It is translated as CASTATGPSYLDTGELFF.

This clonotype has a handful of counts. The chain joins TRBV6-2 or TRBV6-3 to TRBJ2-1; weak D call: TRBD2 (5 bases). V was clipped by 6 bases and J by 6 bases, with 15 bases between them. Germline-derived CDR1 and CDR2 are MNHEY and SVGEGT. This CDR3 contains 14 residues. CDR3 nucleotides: TGTGCCAGCAGACGTATGAAGGGAGTCAATGAGCAGTTCTTC. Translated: CASRRMKGVNEQFF.

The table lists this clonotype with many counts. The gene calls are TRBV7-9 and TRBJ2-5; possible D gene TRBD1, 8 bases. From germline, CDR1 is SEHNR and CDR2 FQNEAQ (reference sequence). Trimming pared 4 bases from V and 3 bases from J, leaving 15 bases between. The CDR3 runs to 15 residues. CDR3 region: CASSSAGDRKETQYF. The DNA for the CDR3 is TGTGCCAGCAGCTCCGCGGGGGACAGGAAAGAGACCCAGTACTTC. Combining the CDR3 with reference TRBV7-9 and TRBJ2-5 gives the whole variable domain DTGVSQNPRHKITKRGQNVTFRCDPISEHNRLYWYRQTLGQGPEFLTYFQNEAQLEKSRLLSDRFSAERPKGSFSTLEIQRTEQGDSAMYLCASSSAGDRKETQYFGPGTRLLVL.

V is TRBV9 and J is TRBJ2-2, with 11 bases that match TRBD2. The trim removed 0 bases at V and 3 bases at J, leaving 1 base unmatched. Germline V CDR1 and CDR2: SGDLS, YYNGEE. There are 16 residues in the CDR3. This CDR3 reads CASSVELAGDTGELFF. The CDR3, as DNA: TGTGCCAGCAGCGTAGAACTAGCGGGGGACACCGGGGAGCTGTTTTTT.

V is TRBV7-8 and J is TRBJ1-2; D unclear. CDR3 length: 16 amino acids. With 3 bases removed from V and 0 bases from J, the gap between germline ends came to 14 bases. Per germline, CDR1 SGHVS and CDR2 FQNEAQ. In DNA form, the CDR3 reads TGTGCCAGCAGCTTGAGGCGCGGATCGGCTAACTATGGCTACACCTTC. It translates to CASSLRRGSANYGYTF. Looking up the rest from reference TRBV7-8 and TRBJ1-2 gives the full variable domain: GAGVSQSPRYKVAKRGQDVALRCDPISGHVSLFWYQQALGQGPEFLTYFQNEAQLDKSGLPSDRFFAERPEGSVSTLKIQRTQQEDSAVYLCASSLRRGSANYGYTFGSGTRLTVV.

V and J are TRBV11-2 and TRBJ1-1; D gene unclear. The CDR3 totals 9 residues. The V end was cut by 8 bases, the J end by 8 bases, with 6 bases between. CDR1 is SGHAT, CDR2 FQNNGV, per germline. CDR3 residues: CASGGEAFF. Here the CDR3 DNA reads TGTGCCAGCGGTGGAGAAGCTTTCTTT.

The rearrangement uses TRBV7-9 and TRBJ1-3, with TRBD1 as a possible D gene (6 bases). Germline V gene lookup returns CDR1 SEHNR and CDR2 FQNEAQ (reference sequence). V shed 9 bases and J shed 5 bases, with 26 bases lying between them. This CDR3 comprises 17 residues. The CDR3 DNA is TGTGCCAGTTTTCGAGATCCGGGGGGGCTCTTAAGAAACACCATATATTTT. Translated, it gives CASFRDPGGLLRNTIYF.

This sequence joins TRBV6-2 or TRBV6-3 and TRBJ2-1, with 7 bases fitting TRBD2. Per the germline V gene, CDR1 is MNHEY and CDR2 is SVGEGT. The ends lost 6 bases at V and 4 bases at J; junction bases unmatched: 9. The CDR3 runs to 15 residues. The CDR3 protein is CASSRPGLSYNEQFF. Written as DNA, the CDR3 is TGTGCCAGCAGCCGCCCGGGACTATCTTACAATGAGCAGTTCTTC.

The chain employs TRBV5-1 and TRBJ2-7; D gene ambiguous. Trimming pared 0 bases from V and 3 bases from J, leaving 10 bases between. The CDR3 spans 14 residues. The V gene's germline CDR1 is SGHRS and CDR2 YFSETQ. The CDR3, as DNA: TGCGCCAGCAGCTTGGGTTATCGACTCTACGAGCAGTACGTC. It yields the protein CASSLGYRLYEQYV.

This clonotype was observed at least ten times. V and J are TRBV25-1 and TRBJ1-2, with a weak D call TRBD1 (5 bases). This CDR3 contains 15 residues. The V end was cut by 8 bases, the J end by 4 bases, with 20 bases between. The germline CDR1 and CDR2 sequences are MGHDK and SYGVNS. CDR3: CASSPGTELIYGYTF. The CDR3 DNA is TGTGCCAGCTCCCCCGGGACCGAGTTGATCTATGGCTACACCTTC.

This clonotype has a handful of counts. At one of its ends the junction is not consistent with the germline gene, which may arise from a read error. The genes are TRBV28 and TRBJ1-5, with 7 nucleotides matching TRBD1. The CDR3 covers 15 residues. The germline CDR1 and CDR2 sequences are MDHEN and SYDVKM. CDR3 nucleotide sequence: TGTGCCAGCTCTAGGGGGACAGCGAGCAATCACCCCCAGCATTTT. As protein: CASSRGTASNHPQHF.